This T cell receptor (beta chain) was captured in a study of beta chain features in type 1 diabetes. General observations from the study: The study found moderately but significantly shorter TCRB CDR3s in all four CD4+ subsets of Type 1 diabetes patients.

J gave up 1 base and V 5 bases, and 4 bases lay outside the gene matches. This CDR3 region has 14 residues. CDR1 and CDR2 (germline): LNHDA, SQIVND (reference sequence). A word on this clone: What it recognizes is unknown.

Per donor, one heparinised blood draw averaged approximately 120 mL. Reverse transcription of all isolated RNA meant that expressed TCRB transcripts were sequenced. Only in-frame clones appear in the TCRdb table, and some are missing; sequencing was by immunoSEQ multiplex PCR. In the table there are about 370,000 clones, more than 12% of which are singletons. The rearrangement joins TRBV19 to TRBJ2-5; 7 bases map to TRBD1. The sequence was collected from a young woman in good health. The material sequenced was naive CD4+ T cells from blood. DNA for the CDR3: TGTGCCAGTAGTGTCCGGGACAGCCAAGAGACCCAGTACTTC. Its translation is CASSVRDSQETQYF. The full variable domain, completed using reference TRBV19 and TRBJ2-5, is DGGITQSPKYLFRKEGQNVTLSCEQNLNHDAMYWYRQDPGQGLRLIYYSQIVNDFQKGDIAEGYSVSREKKESFPLTVTSAQKNPTAFYLCASSVRDSQETQYFGPGTRLLVL.